Given below is one TCR beta chain in context. The data are from a study of T cell changes during pregnancy in multiple sclerosis. The V gene's germline CDR1 is SGHDN and CDR2 FVKESK. The CDR3 loop spans 13 amino acids. The V end lost 3 bases, the J end lost 3 bases, and 8 bases lay between the germline ends. TCRdb's table, derived via immunoSEQ multiplex PCR, lists solely in-frame clones and lacks some. The sample comprises about 18,000 clones, roughly 80% of which are singletons, and 18% rests with the top ten. The sequencing here drew on CD8+ T cells from peripheral blood mononuclear cells, taken in the third trimester of pregnancy. V and J are TRBV14 and TRBJ1-1; no clear D gene. The origin of this receptor is a female donor in good health, enrolled as a control in a pregnancy study. CDR3 in amino acids: CASSQELYTEAFF. CDR3 nucleotide sequence: TGTGCCAGCAGCCAGGAACTATACACTGAAGCTTTCTTT.